One sample yielded the 9 T cell receptor beta chains listed below, sequenced in a study of cytomegalovirus exposure and HLA in healthy donors. 13 Jbeta primers and 60 Vbeta primers were used for the PCR. The protocol was immunoSEQ multiplex PCR, while the TCRdb copy is restricted to in-frame clones and leaves out a portion. This repertoire comprises about 50,000 clones; its ten largest clones make up 9% to 15%. Sequencing used PBMCs. These receptors were taken from an older woman in good health and CMV-seropositive.

The CDR3 sequence: CASSLNRGENEKLFF. The CDR3 region has the DNA TGTGCCAGCTCACTAAACAGGGGTGAGAATGAAAAACTGTTTTTT. This sequence joins TRBV18 and TRBJ1-4; TRBD1 matches at 7 bases. The CDR3 extends over 15 amino acids. Germline CDR1 KGHSH, CDR2 LQKENI. V dropped 4 bases and J dropped 5; count of bases not matched to a gene: 7. The full variable domain, in which reference TRBV18 and TRBJ1-4 provide the parts outside the CDR3, is NAGVMQNPRHLVRRRGQEARLRCSPMKGHSHVYWYRQLPEEGLKFMVYLQKENIIDESGMPKERFSAEFPKEGPSILRIQQVVRGDSAAYFCASSLNRGENEKLFFGSGTQLSVL.

Points on this clone: Compared with germline, one end of the junction differs, possibly owing to a read error. CDR3 loop: CATSRDDSSQENQYF. DNA for the CDR3: TGTGCCACCAGCAGAGATGACTCGTCCCAAGAGAACCAGTACTTC. The chain links TRBV15 to TRBJ2-5; D remains ambiguous. This CDR3 has 15 residues. CDR1 and CDR2 (germline): LNHNV, YYDKDF (reference sequence).

For the CDR3, the DNA is TGTGCCAGCAGTTTATCAGGGGGCTATGGCTACACCTTC. Amino acids: CASSLSGGYGYTF. J is TRBJ1-2 and V is TRBV27, with a tentative D call TRBD1 (6 bases). The CDR3 spans 13 residues. The V end was cut by 0 bases, the J end by 4 bases, with 6 bases between. Germline V lookup: CDR1 MNHEY, CDR2 SMNVEV (reference sequence).

The J gene is TRBJ1-5, the V gene TRBV7-2; 7 nucleotides agree with TRBD1. V trimming: 4 bases; J trimming: 4 bases; junction bases outside the gene matches: 4. The CDR3 has 14 amino acids. Germline V lookup: CDR1 SGHTA, CDR2 FQGNSA. The CDR3 region is CASSSRQGNQPQHF. Here the CDR3 DNA reads TGTGCCAGCAGCTCACGACAGGGAAATCAGCCCCAGCATTTT.

This chain links TRBV7-8 with TRBJ2-7; 14 nucleotides line up with TRBD2. Germline CDR1 SGHVS, CDR2 FQNEAQ. V gave up 5 bases and J gave up 7 bases; unmatched junction bases: 13. The CDR3 length is 17 residues. CDR3 DNA sequence: TGTGCCAGCAGCGCAGAAGGGACTAGCGGGGGCGAGGGGGAGCAGTACTTC. Its protein is CASSAEGTSGGEGEQYF.

The chain recombines TRBV15 with TRBJ1-5, with D maybe TRBD1 (5 bases). The germline gives CDR1 LNHNV, CDR2 YYDKDF (reference sequence). The germline V and J ends were trimmed by 0 bases and 7 bases, with 10 bases remaining between them. The CDR3 has 14 amino acids. The CDR3 sequence: CATSREGDGQPQHF. Written as DNA, the CDR3 is TGTGCCACCAGCAGAGAAGGGGATGGGCAGCCCCAGCATTTT. The full variable domain, its missing parts supplied by reference TRBV15 and TRBJ1-5, is DAMVIQNPRYQVTQFGKPVTLSCSQTLNHNVMYWYQQKSSQAPKLLFHYYDKDFNNEADTPDNFQSRRPNTSFCFLDIRSPGLGDTAMYLCATSREGDGQPQHFGDGTRLSIL.

The J gene is TRBJ1-1, the V gene TRBV11-3; 7 nucleotides line up with TRBD1. The ends lost 4 bases at V and 4 bases at J; junction bases unmatched: 3. CDR1 is SGHNT and CDR2 is YENEEA in the germline V gene. The CDR3 spans 13 residues. CDR3 coding DNA: TGTGCCAGCAGCTCCCGGGACAGCACTGAAGCTTTCTTT. It codes for CASSSRDSTEAFF.

This chain links TRBV5-1 with TRBJ1-1; D perhaps matches TRBD1 (6 bases). Looked up from germline, CDR1 is SGHRS and CDR2 is YFSETQ. There are 15 residues in the CDR3. Deletions cut 2 bases from V and 5 bases from J, with 16 bases between. DNA of the CDR3: TGCGCCAGCAGCTTCGAGGGTACAGGGAGAACTGAAGCTTTCTTT. Its translation is CASSFEGTGRTEAFF.

The J gene is TRBJ2-2, the V gene TRBV19; TRBD1 is a possible D gene (5 bases). This CDR3 has 13 amino acids. V gave up 3 bases and J gave up 7 bases, with 9 bases separating them. CDR1 and CDR2 from the germline V gene are LNHDA and SQIVND (reference sequence). CDR3 DNA: TGTGCCAGTAGTATGCACAGGATCGGGGAGCTGTTTTTT. Translation: CASSMHRIGELFF.